A selection of T cell receptor beta chains follows, all from one sample in a study of blood T cell repertoires in COVID-19. The table came from immunoSEQ multiplex PCR; TCRdb's copy has only in-frame clones and leaves some out. The table has more than 300,000 clones, around 86% seen once; the top ten hold under 6.5%. Source material: peripheral blood. These receptors all come from a woman in her fifties or sixties with COVID-19, enrolled during active disease. Both conserved end residues are part of each CDR3. A D gene is named only where the DNA matches it firmly. Part of the rows lack a size; the others show once, few, many or a class for expanded clones.

abundance	len	d_gene	j_gene	v_gene	CDR3aa	CDR3nt
once	15	TRBD1	TRBJ1-2	TRBV4-1	CASSLQRGQGGGYTF	TGCGCCAGCAGCCTCCAAAGGGGACAGGGAGGAGGCTACACCTTC
-	13	-	TRBJ2-1	TRBV5-1	CASSYSSRDEQFF	TGCGCCAGCAGCTACTCGAGCCGGGATGAGCAGTTCTTC
-	14	TRBD1	TRBJ2-1	TRBV29-1	CSVPTGRGLNEQFF	TGCAGCGTTCCGACCGGAAGGGGGCTAAATGAGCAGTTCTTC
-	14	-	TRBJ1-4	TRBV6-2/TRBV6-3	CASSTFATNEKLFF	TGTGCCAGCAGCACTTTTGCAACTAATGAAAAACTGTTTTTT
-	15	-	TRBJ2-3	TRBV7-2	CASSLSLSYIDTQYF	TGTGCCAGCAGCTTATCTCTATCGTATATAGATACGCAGTATTTT
-	13	-	TRBJ2-3	TRBV4-2	CASSQDRRDTQYF	TGTGCCAGCAGCCAAGATCGTCGAGATACGCAGTATTTT
-	16	TRBD2	TRBJ2-2	TRBV27	CASSLRLAGGTGELFF	TGTGCCAGCAGTCTCCGACTAGCGGGAGGAACCGGGGAGCTGTTTTTT
once	16	-	TRBJ2-1	TRBV12-5	CASGPSIASGIHEQFF	TGTGCTAGTGGCCCGTCTATAGCTTCAGGGATCCATGAGCAGTTCTTC
-	16	TRBD2	TRBJ2-1	TRBV24-1	CATSDEGTSGNHEQFF	TGTGCCACCAGTGATGAGGGGACTAGCGGGAACCATGAGCAGTTCTTC
-	13	-	TRBJ1-1	TRBV14	CASRHAGDTEAFF	TGTGCCAGCAGGCACGCAGGGGACACTGAAGCTTTCTTT
-	13	-	TRBJ1-1	TRBV7-9	CASCHGGSTEAFF	TGTGCCAGCTGTCACGGCGGGAGCACTGAAGCTTTCTTT
-	16	TRBD1	TRBJ1-3	TRBV19	CASRGTRTGNGNTIYF	TGTGCCAGTAGGGGGACTCGGACAGGGAATGGAAACACCATATATTTT
-	14	-	TRBJ1-1	TRBV4-3	CASSQATENTEAFF	TGCGCCAGCAGCCAAGCGACAGAGAACACTGAAGCTTTCTTT
-	15	TRBD1	TRBJ2-7	TRBV24-1	CATPSGGQNGYEQYF	TGTGCCACCCCCTCAGGGGGACAAAACGGCTACGAGCAGTACTTC
-	15	-	TRBJ1-1	TRBV3-1/TRBV3-2	CASSQDLGGNTEAFF	TGTGCCAGCAGCCAAGATTTGGGGGGAAACACTGAAGCTTTCTTT
few	18	-	TRBJ1-5	TRBV7-9	CASSSERDAGQPNQPQHF	TGTGCCAGCAGCTCCGAACGAGACGCTGGACAGCCCAATCAGCCCCAGCATTTT
-	16	TRBD1	TRBJ1-2	TRBV18	CASSPRTGASNYGYTF	TGTGCCAGCTCACCTAGGACAGGGGCCTCCAACTATGGCTACACCTTC
-	13	TRBD1	TRBJ2-5	TRBV6-5	CASNDRGRETQYF	TGTGCCAGCAACGACAGGGGGCGAGAGACCCAGTACTTC
-	18	TRBD1	TRBJ2-1	TRBV4-1	CASSLRDRGFRSYNEQFF	TGCGCCAGCAGCCTGCGGGACAGGGGATTTAGGTCCTACAATGAGCAGTTCTTC
-	16	TRBD1	TRBJ2-7	TRBV19	CASSLGQGATSYEQYF	TGTGCCAGTAGTCTGGGACAGGGGGCGACTTCCTACGAGCAGTACTTC
-	14	-	TRBJ2-6	TRBV25-1	CASSRSSGANVLTF	TGTGCCAGCAGTCGCAGCTCTGGGGCCAACGTCCTGACTTTC
few	13	-	TRBJ2-1	TRBV7-3	CASSFQGSNEQFF	TGTGCCAGCAGCTTCCAGGGTAGCAATGAGCAGTTCTTC
-	16	-	TRBJ2-5	TRBV15	CATSRDRGGIEETQYF	TGTGCCACCAGCAGAGATAGGGGGGGAATCGAAGAGACCCAGTACTTC
once	15	-	TRBJ2-1	TRBV4-3	CASSQDYAGYNEQFF	TGCGCCAGCAGCCAAGATTATGCGGGGTACAATGAGCAGTTCTTC
-	16	TRBD1	TRBJ2-7	TRBV27	CASSRAYGQGSYEQYF	TGTGCCAGCAGTCGAGCCTATGGACAGGGCTCCTACGAGCAGTACTTC
-	15	-	TRBJ2-7	TRBV19	CASSIRGSPNYEQYF	TGTGCCAGTAGTATAAGGGGGTCCCCTAACTACGAGCAGTACTTC
few	11	-	TRBJ2-7	TRBV19	CASSFSGEQYF	TGTGCCAGTAGTTTTAGTGGTGAGCAGTACTTC
few	15	-	TRBJ1-3	TRBV3-1/TRBV3-2	CASSQFQDSGNTIYF	TGTGCCAGCAGCCAATTTCAGGACTCTGGAAACACCATATATTTT
-	14	-	TRBJ2-1	TRBV3-1/TRBV3-2	CASSQGQRYNEQFF	TGTGCCAGCAGCCAAGGACAGAGGTACAATGAGCAGTTCTTC
-	13	TRBD2	TRBJ2-5	TRBV2	CARGLAGGETQYF	TGTGCCAGAGGACTAGCGGGAGGGGAGACCCAGTACTTC
-	16	TRBD2	TRBJ2-1	TRBV19	CASSSPGGERVNEQFF	TGTGCCAGTAGTAGCCCGGGGGGGGAGAGGGTGAATGAGCAGTTCTTC
-	17	-	TRBJ2-3	TRBV5-1	CASSLNSFGVGTDTQYF	TGCGCCAGCAGCTTGAACTCTTTCGGAGTGGGCACAGATACGCAGTATTTT
-	14	TRBD1	TRBJ2-7	TRBV7-9	CASSARQGTYEQYF	TGTGCCAGCAGCGCGCGACAGGGTACCTACGAGCAGTACTTC
-	18	-	TRBJ1-1	TRBV21-1	CASSKERGLHGWNTEAFF	TGTGCCAGCAGCAAAGAGCGGGGCTTACACGGTTGGAACACTGAAGCTTTCTTT
-	14	-	TRBJ2-7	TRBV19	CASSISAEFYEQYF	TGTGCCAGTAGTATAAGCGCAGAGTTCTACGAGCAGTACTTC
-	14	TRBD1	TRBJ2-1	TRBV18	CASSFSGTVNEQFF	TGTGCCAGCTCATTTTCCGGGACAGTCAATGAGCAGTTCTTC
-	18	-	TRBJ2-4	TRBV21-1	CASSKFDSDLGAKNIQYF	TGTGCCAGCAGCAAATTCGACTCCGACCTCGGAGCCAAAAACATTCAGTACTTC
-	14	TRBD2	TRBJ2-7	TRBV19	CASSIGTSGYEQYF	TGTGCCAGTAGTATCGGGACTAGCGGGTACGAGCAGTACTTC
-	17	TRBD2	TRBJ2-2	TRBV4-1	CASSQGSLAGVTGELFF	TGCGCCAGCAGCCAGGGGAGTCTAGCGGGAGTGACCGGGGAGCTGTTTTTT
-	15	TRBD1	TRBJ2-7	TRBV11-3	CASSSRRDRDYEQYF	TGTGCCAGCAGCTCCCGAAGGGACAGGGACTACGAGCAGTACTTC
few	11	-	TRBJ1-2	TRBV29-1	CSVQGMNGYTF	TGCAGCGTTCAGGGAATGAATGGCTACACCTTC
medium-sized	15	TRBD2	TRBJ2-1	TRBV19	CASSPGTSGANEQFF	TGTGCCAGTAGCCCCGGGACTAGCGGGGCCAATGAGCAGTTCTTC
-	13	-	TRBJ1-1	TRBV10-3	CAIWGGEGTEAFF	TGTGCCATATGGGGGGGCGAGGGTACTGAAGCTTTCTTT
-	14	-	TRBJ2-2	TRBV6-5	CASSYRRNTGELFF	TGTGCCAGCAGTTACCGCAGGAACACCGGGGAGCTGTTTTTT
-	14	-	TRBJ1-3	TRBV20-1	CSASGFGQWNTIYF	TGCAGTGCTAGTGGGTTTGGACAGTGGAACACCATATATTTT
-	14	-	TRBJ1-1	TRBV5-1	CASSLDTGGTEAFF	TGCGCCAGCAGCTTAGACACCGGAGGGACTGAAGCTTTCTTT
-	16	TRBD1	TRBJ2-2	TRBV27	CASSKRTGSGTGELFF	TGTGCCAGCAGTAAACGGACAGGGTCTGGCACCGGGGAGCTGTTTTTT
-	15	-	TRBJ2-1	TRBV9	CASSVLGGSYNEQFF	TGTGCCAGCAGCGTACTCGGGGGATCCTACAATGAGCAGTTCTTC
once	14	-	TRBJ2-1	TRBV25-1	CASSASRRDSEQFF	TGTGCCAGCAGTGCCTCAAGGAGGGACAGCGAGCAGTTCTTC
-	14	-	TRBJ2-5	TRBV9	CASSVGISPETQYF	TGTGCCAGCAGCGTCGGGATAAGCCCAGAGACCCAGTACTTC
few	13	-	TRBJ2-7	TRBV14	CASSQRSSYEQYF	TGTGCCAGCAGCCAACGCAGCTCCTACGAGCAGTACTTC
-	13	TRBD1	TRBJ1-2	TRBV11-2	CASSLNRGQGYTF	TGTGCCAGCAGCTTAAACAGGGGGCAAGGCTACACCTTC
-	20	TRBD2	TRBJ2-7	TRBV27	CASSPSLRQGTSGRPYEQYF	TGTGCCAGCAGTCCGTCCCTCCGTCAAGGGACTAGCGGGAGGCCGTACGAGCAGTACTTC